These T cell receptor beta chains were read from a single sample in a study of beta chain features in type 1 diabetes. Assay used: immunoSEQ multiplex PCR; TCRdb lists only in-frame clones, some missing. This table has under 300,000 clones, 11% to 15% appearing once. The sample taken for sequencing was naive CD4+ T cells from blood. Receptor source: a young man with type 1 diabetes. Both conserved end residues are part of each CDR3. Fields, in order: clone size, CDR3 length, V gene, J gene, D gene, CDR3 DNA, CDR3 protein. The D gene is left open where the match is weak. Clone size is shown for a subset of rows, as once, few, many or a class of expanded clone.

clone size: NA
CDR3 length: 15
V gene: TRBV7-9
J gene: TRBJ1-2
D gene: NA
CDR3 DNA: TGTGCCAGCAGCTTAGCCCATGACGGGAACTATGGCTACACCTTC
CDR3 protein: CASSLAHDGNYGYTF

clone size: NA
CDR3 length: 11
V gene: TRBV11-2
J gene: TRBJ1-1
D gene: NA
CDR3 DNA: TGTGCCAGCAGGAGGAACACTGAAGCTTTCTTT
CDR3 protein: CASRRNTEAFF

clone size: NA
CDR3 length: 14
V gene: TRBV5-4
J gene: TRBJ2-5
D gene: TRBD2
CDR3 DNA: TGTGCCAGCAGCTTAACTAGCGGGAGAGAGACCCAGTACTTC
CDR3 protein: CASSLTSGRETQYF

clone size: few
CDR3 length: 14
V gene: TRBV6-5
J gene: TRBJ1-1
D gene: NA
CDR3 DNA: TGTGCCAGCAGAACTGTGCTGTTGAACACTGAAGCTTTCTTT
CDR3 protein: CASRTVLLNTEAFF

clone size: few
CDR3 length: 15
V gene: TRBV5-1
J gene: TRBJ2-7
D gene: TRBD1
CDR3 DNA: TGCGCCAGCAGCCCAGGACAGGGAAATACCTACGAGCAGTACTTC
CDR3 protein: CASSPGQGNTYEQYF

clone size: few
CDR3 length: 16
V gene: TRBV18
J gene: TRBJ2-1
D gene: TRBD2
CDR3 DNA: TGTGCCAGCTCACTACTAGCGGGGTTCGGATGGAATGAGCAGTTCTTC
CDR3 protein: CASSLLAGFGWNEQFF

clone size: few
CDR3 length: 14
V gene: TRBV5-1
J gene: TRBJ2-1
D gene: NA
CDR3 DNA: TGCGCCAGCAGCTTTGATGCGCAGGGCGATGAGCAGTTCTTC
CDR3 protein: CASSFDAQGDEQFF

clone size: few
CDR3 length: 12
V gene: TRBV27
J gene: TRBJ2-7
D gene: NA
CDR3 DNA: TGTGCCAGCAGTTCCATAGGGAGCGAGCAGTACTTC
CDR3 protein: CASSSIGSEQYF

clone size: once
CDR3 length: 14
V gene: TRBV4-1
J gene: TRBJ1-2
D gene: NA
CDR3 DNA: TGCGCCAGCAGCCAAGATACAGAAATCTATGGCTACACCTTC
CDR3 protein: CASSQDTEIYGYTF

clone size: few
CDR3 length: 14
V gene: TRBV5-4
J gene: TRBJ2-7
D gene: TRBD2
CDR3 DNA: TGTGCCAGCAGCCGCAGACAGAGCGGGAACGAGCAGTACTTC
CDR3 protein: CASSRRQSGNEQYF

clone size: once
CDR3 length: 12
V gene: TRBV29-1
J gene: TRBJ2-7
D gene: NA
CDR3 DNA: TGCAGCGGGGGCAGGGGAGCCTACGAGCAGTACTTC
CDR3 protein: CSGGRGAYEQYF

clone size: NA
CDR3 length: 12
V gene: TRBV30
J gene: TRBJ2-1
D gene: TRBD1
CDR3 DNA: TGTGCCTGGAACGACAGGGCGGAGGAGCAGTTCTTC
CDR3 protein: CAWNDRAEEQFF

clone size: NA
CDR3 length: 14
V gene: TRBV6-6
J gene: TRBJ2-6
D gene: NA
CDR3 DNA: TGTGCCAGCCTGGACAGTGCTGGGGCCAACGTCCTGACTTTC
CDR3 protein: CASLDSAGANVLTF

clone size: few
CDR3 length: 14
V gene: TRBV9
J gene: TRBJ2-5
D gene: TRBD2
CDR3 DNA: TGTGCCAGCAGCGTAAACGGGGGGATAGAGACCCAGTACTTC
CDR3 protein: CASSVNGGIETQYF

clone size: few
CDR3 length: 13
V gene: TRBV5-4
J gene: TRBJ1-2
D gene: TRBD1
CDR3 DNA: TGTGCCAGCAGCCGGGACAGGGAAGGTGGCTACACCTTC
CDR3 protein: CASSRDREGGYTF

clone size: NA
CDR3 length: 14
V gene: TRBV9
J gene: TRBJ2-7
D gene: NA
CDR3 DNA: TGTGCCAGCAGCGTAGTTTCGGGGTCCTACGAGCAGTACTTC
CDR3 protein: CASSVVSGSYEQYF

clone size: NA
CDR3 length: 16
V gene: TRBV15
J gene: TRBJ2-4
D gene: NA
CDR3 DNA: TGTGCCACCAGCAGAGATCGTTGGGAGGGGGAGGACATTCAGTACTTC
CDR3 protein: CATSRDRWEGEDIQYF

clone size: few
CDR3 length: 16
V gene: TRBV29-1
J gene: TRBJ2-1
D gene: NA
CDR3 DNA: TGCAGCGTTACTAGCAACTCGCCGAGCTCCTACAATGAGCAGTTCTTC
CDR3 protein: CSVTSNSPSSYNEQFF

clone size: NA
CDR3 length: 13
V gene: TRBV7-6
J gene: TRBJ1-1
D gene: NA
CDR3 DNA: TGTGCCAGCAGCCTTCAGGAGAACACTGAAGCTTTCTTT
CDR3 protein: CASSLQENTEAFF

clone size: NA
CDR3 length: 14
V gene: TRBV29-1
J gene: TRBJ1-5
D gene: NA
CDR3 DNA: TGCAGCGTTGAAGTTGGGGGGGGCAATCAGCCCCAGCATTTT
CDR3 protein: CSVEVGGGNQPQHF

clone size: once
CDR3 length: 15
V gene: TRBV5-6
J gene: TRBJ2-2
D gene: TRBD1
CDR3 DNA: TGTGCCAGCAGCCAAGGACAGGGGGTGGTCGGGGAGCTGTTTTTT
CDR3 protein: CASSQGQGVVGELFF

clone size: few
CDR3 length: 14
V gene: TRBV7-2
J gene: TRBJ2-4
D gene: TRBD2
CDR3 DNA: TGTGCGGCGGGGGAGGGACTAGCCAAAAACATTCAGTACTTC
CDR3 protein: CAAGEGLAKNIQYF

clone size: few
CDR3 length: 14
V gene: TRBV19
J gene: TRBJ1-2
D gene: NA
CDR3 DNA: TGTGCCAGTAACGCCGCGGTTGGCCCTTCTGGCTACACCTTC
CDR3 protein: CASNAAVGPSGYTF

clone size: few
CDR3 length: 12
V gene: TRBV29-1
J gene: TRBJ2-7
D gene: NA
CDR3 DNA: TGCAGCGTCGGACAACCATCCTACGAGCAGTACTTC
CDR3 protein: CSVGQPSYEQYF

clone size: few
CDR3 length: 13
V gene: TRBV29-1
J gene: TRBJ1-1
D gene: NA
CDR3 DNA: TGCAGCGTATCAACAGCCATGAACACTGAAGCTTTCTTT
CDR3 protein: CSVSTAMNTEAFF

clone size: NA
CDR3 length: 15
V gene: TRBV10-3
J gene: TRBJ1-2
D gene: NA
CDR3 DNA: TGTGCCATCAGTGCCAGACGGGACACCCCTAGGGGCTACACCTTC
CDR3 protein: CAISARRDTPRGYTF

clone size: NA
CDR3 length: 18
V gene: TRBV13
J gene: TRBJ2-1
D gene: NA
CDR3 DNA: TGTGCCAGCAGCTTACCCCCTGGCGCGGCAAGCTCCTACAATGAGCAGTTCTTC
CDR3 protein: CASSLPPGAASSYNEQFF

clone size: NA
CDR3 length: 19
V gene: TRBV7-2
J gene: TRBJ2-1
D gene: TRBD2
CDR3 DNA: TGTGCCAGCAGCCCGAAACTAGCGGGGGGCCTAAGCTCCTACAATGAGCAGTTCTTC
CDR3 protein: CASSPKLAGGLSSYNEQFF

clone size: few
CDR3 length: 18
V gene: TRBV7-9
J gene: TRBJ2-7
D gene: TRBD2
CDR3 DNA: TGTGCCAGCAGCCAGGTTGTGACTAGCGGGCGCCCCTCCTACGAGCAGTACTTC
CDR3 protein: CASSQVVTSGRPSYEQYF

clone size: many
CDR3 length: 15
V gene: TRBV4-2
J gene: TRBJ2-1
D gene: TRBD2
CDR3 DNA: TGTGCCAGCAGCCAAGGGACTAGCCAAGAGGATGAGCAGTTCTTC
CDR3 protein: CASSQGTSQEDEQFF

clone size: few
CDR3 length: 18
V gene: TRBV19
J gene: TRBJ2-1
D gene: NA
CDR3 DNA: TGTGCCAGTAGGACGGGGCAACAGGGAGCCTACCCTTACAATGAGCAGTTCTTC
CDR3 protein: CASRTGQQGAYPYNEQFF

clone size: NA
CDR3 length: 14
V gene: TRBV19
J gene: TRBJ1-5
D gene: NA
CDR3 DNA: TGTGCCGGCCGGGACTCCGGGAGCAATCAGCCCCAGCATTTT
CDR3 protein: CAGRDSGSNQPQHF

clone size: NA
CDR3 length: 14
V gene: TRBV10-3
J gene: TRBJ2-3
D gene: NA
CDR3 DNA: TGTGCCATCAGTGAGTTTCCAGGGGAAGATACGCAGTATTTT
CDR3 protein: CAISEFPGEDTQYF

clone size: NA
CDR3 length: 13
V gene: TRBV7-9
J gene: TRBJ2-2
D gene: NA
CDR3 DNA: TGTGCCAGCAGCTTAGACAGAACCGGGGAGCTGTTTTTT
CDR3 protein: CASSLDRTGELFF

clone size: NA
CDR3 length: 13
V gene: TRBV6-5
J gene: TRBJ2-1
D gene: NA
CDR3 DNA: TGTGCCAGCGGGAGGGGGGCGTACAATGAGCAGTTCTTC
CDR3 protein: CASGRGAYNEQFF

clone size: NA
CDR3 length: 14
V gene: TRBV7-9
J gene: TRBJ1-1
D gene: TRBD1
CDR3 DNA: TGTGCCAGCAGCCCTATAGGACAGGGACATGAAGCTTTCTTT
CDR3 protein: CASSPIGQGHEAFF

clone size: NA
CDR3 length: 13
V gene: TRBV2
J gene: TRBJ1-1
D gene: NA
CDR3 DNA: TGTGCCAGCAGCGACCCAGGTAACACTGAAGCTTTCTTT
CDR3 protein: CASSDPGNTEAFF

clone size: few
CDR3 length: 16
V gene: TRBV6-5
J gene: TRBJ1-2
D gene: NA
CDR3 DNA: TGTGCCAGCAGTTACTCGAGGAGGGTTGCTAACTATGGCTACACCTTC
CDR3 protein: CASSYSRRVANYGYTF

clone size: few
CDR3 length: 14
V gene: TRBV10-3
J gene: TRBJ1-2
D gene: NA
CDR3 DNA: TGTGCCATCAGTGAGAGGACAGAAGAAGGGGGCTACACCTTC
CDR3 protein: CAISERTEEGGYTF

clone size: NA
CDR3 length: 14
V gene: TRBV18
J gene: TRBJ2-3
D gene: NA
CDR3 DNA: TGTGCCAGCCGCCGAGGAGACCGGGCAGATACGCAGTATTTT
CDR3 protein: CASRRGDRADTQYF

clone size: NA
CDR3 length: 14
V gene: TRBV14
J gene: TRBJ1-1
D gene: NA
CDR3 DNA: TGTGCCAGCATTGGACACACCCTTTGGACTGAAGCTTTCTTT
CDR3 protein: CASIGHTLWTEAFF

clone size: NA
CDR3 length: 13
V gene: TRBV30
J gene: TRBJ1-2
D gene: NA
CDR3 DNA: TGTGCCTGGAGCCCCAGGGCCCACAATGGCTACACCTTC
CDR3 protein: CAWSPRAHNGYTF